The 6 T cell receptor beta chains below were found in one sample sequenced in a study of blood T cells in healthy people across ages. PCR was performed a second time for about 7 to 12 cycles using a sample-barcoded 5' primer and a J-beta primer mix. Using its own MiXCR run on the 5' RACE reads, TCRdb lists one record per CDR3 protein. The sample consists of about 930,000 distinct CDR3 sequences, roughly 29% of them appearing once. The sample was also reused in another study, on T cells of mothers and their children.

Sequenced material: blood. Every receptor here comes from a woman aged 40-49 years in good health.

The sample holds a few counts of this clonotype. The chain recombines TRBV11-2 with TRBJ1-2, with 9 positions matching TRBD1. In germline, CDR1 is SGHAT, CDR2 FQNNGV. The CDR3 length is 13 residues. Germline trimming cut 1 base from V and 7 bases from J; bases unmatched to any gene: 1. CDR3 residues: CASSLVTGGGYTF. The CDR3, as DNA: TGTGCCAGCAGCTTAGTGACAGGGGGTGGCTACACCTTC.

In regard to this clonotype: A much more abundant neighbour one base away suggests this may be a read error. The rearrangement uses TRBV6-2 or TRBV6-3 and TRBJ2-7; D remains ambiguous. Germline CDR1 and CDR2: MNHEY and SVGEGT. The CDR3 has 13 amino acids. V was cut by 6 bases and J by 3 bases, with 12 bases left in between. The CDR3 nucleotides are TGTGCCAGCAGCCATCTCAGCGTCTACGAGCAGTACTTC. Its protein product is CASSHLSVYEQYF.

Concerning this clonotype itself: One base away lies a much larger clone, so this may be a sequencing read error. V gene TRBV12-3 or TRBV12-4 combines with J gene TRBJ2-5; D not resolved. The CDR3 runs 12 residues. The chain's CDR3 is CVSSWVDETQYF. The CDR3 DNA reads TGTGTCAGCAGTTGGGTTGACGAGACCCAGTACTTC.

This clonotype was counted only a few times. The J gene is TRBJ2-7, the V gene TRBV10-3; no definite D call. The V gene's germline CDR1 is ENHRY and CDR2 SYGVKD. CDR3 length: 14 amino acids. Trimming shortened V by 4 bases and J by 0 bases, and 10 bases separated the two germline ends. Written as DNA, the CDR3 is TGTGCCATCAGTGTAGGCAGGAGCTCCTACGAGCAGTACTTC. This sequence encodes CAISVGRSSYEQYF.

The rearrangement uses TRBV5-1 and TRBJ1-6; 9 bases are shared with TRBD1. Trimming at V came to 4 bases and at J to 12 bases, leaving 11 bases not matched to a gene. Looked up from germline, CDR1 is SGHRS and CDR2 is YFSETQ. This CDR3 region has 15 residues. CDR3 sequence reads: CASSRGQGKGEPLHF. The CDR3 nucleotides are TGCGCCAGCAGCAGGGGACAGGGCAAAGGGGAACCCCTCCACTTT.

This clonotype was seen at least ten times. The chain's CDR3 is CATSTSGTSGGDIYNEQFF. CDR3 DNA sequence: TGTGCCACCAGTACATCCGGGACTAGCGGGGGGGATATTTATAATGAGCAGTTCTTC. The rearrangement links TRBV24-1 to TRBJ2-1; 16 nucleotides match TRBD2. Germline values: CDR1 KGHDR, CDR2 SFDVKD. This CDR3 is built from 19 residues. V dropped 6 bases and J dropped 7; count of bases not matched to a gene: 14.